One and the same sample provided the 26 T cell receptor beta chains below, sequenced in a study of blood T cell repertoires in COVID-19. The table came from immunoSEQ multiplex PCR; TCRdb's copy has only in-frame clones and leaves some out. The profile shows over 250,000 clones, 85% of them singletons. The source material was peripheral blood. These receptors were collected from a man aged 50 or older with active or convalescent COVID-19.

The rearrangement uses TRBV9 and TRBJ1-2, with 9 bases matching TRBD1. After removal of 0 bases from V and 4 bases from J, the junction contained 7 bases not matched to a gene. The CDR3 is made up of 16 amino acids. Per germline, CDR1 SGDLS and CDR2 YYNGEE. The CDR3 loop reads CASSVAPKDRGYGYTF. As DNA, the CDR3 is TGTGCCAGCAGCGTAGCCCCGAAGGACAGGGGCTATGGCTACACCTTC.

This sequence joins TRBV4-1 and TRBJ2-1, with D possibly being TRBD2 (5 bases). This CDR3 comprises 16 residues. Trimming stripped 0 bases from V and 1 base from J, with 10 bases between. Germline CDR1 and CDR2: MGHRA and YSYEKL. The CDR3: CASSQEGRGSYNEQFF. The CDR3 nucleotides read TGCGCCAGCAGCCAAGAAGGGAGAGGGTCCTACAATGAGCAGTTCTTC.

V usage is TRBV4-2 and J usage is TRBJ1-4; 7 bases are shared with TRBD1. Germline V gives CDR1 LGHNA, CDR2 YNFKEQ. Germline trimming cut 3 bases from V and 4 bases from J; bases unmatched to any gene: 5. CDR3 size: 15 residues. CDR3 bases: TGTGCCAGCAGCCATGGGGACAGCGGTAATGAAAAACTGTTTTTT. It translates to CASSHGDSGNEKLFF.

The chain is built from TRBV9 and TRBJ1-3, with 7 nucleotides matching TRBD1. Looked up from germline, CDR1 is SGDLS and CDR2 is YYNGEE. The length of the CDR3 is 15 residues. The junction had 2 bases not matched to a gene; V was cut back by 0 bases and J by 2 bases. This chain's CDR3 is CASSVDRGAGNTIYF. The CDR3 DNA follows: TGTGCCAGCAGCGTAGACAGGGGCGCTGGAAACACCATATATTTT.

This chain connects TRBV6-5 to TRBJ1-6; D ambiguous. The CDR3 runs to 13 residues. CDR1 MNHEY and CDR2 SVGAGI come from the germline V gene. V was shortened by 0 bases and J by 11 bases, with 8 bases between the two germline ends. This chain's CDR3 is CASSYSAQTPLHF. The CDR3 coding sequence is TGTGCCAGCAGTTACTCCGCCCAGACACCCCTCCACTTT.

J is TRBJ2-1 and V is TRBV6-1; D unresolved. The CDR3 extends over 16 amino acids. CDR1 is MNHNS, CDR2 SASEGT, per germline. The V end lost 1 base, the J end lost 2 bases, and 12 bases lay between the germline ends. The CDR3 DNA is TGTGCCAGCAGTGAAGAGGTGGGTCTAGCCTACAATGAGCAGTTCTTC. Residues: CASSEEVGLAYNEQFF.

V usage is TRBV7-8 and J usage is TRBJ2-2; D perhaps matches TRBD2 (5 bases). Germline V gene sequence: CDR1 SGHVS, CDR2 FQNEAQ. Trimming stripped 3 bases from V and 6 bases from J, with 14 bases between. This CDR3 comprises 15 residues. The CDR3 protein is CASSLDTGSAGELFF. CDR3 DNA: TGTGCCAGCAGCTTGGATACGGGAAGTGCCGGGGAGCTGTTTTTT. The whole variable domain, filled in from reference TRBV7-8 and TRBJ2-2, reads GAGVSQSPRYKVAKRGQDVALRCDPISGHVSLFWYQQALGQGPEFLTYFQNEAQLDKSGLPSDRFFAERPEGSVSTLKIQRTQQEDSAVYLCASSLDTGSAGELFFGEGSRLTVL.

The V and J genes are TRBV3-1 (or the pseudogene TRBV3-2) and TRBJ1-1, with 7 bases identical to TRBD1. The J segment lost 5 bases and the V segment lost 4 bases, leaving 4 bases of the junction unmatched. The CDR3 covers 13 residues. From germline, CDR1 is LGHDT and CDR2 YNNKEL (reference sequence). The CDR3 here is CASSPRQGTEAFF. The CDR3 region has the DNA TGTGCCAGCAGCCCGAGACAGGGAACTGAAGCTTTCTTT.

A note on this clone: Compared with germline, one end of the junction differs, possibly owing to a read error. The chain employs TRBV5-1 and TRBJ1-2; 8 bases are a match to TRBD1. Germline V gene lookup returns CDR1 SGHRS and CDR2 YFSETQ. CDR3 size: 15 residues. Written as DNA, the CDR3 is TGCGCCAGCAGCTTGGACATAGGACAGGGAAGGTTTTGGGCCTTC. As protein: CASSLDIGQGRFWAF.

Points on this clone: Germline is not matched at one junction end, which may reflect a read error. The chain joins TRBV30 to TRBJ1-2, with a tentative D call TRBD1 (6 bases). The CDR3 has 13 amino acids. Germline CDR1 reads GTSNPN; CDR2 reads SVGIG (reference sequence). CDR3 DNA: TGTGCCTGGAGGACCGACAGGCCCGCCCCAGCCACTTTC. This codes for CAWRTDRPAPATF.

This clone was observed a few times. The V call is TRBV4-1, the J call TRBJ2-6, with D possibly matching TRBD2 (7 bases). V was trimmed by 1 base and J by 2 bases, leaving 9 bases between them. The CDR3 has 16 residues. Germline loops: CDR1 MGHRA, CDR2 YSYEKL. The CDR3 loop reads CASSQVGGPGANVLTF. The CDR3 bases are TGCGCCAGCAGCCAAGTGGGGGGGCCTGGGGCCAACGTCCTGACTTTC.

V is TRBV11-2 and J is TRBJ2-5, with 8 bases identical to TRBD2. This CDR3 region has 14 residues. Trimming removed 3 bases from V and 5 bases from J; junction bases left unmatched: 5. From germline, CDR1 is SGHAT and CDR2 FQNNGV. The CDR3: CASSLYSGIETQYF. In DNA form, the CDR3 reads TGTGCCAGCAGCTTGTATAGCGGGATTGAGACCCAGTACTTC. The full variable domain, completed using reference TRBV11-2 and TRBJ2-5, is EAGVAQSPRYKIIEKRQSVAFWCNPISGHATLYWYQQILGQGPKLLIQFQNNGVVDDSQLPKDRFSAERLKGVDSTLKIQPAKLEDSAVYLCASSLYSGIETQYFGPGTRLLVL.

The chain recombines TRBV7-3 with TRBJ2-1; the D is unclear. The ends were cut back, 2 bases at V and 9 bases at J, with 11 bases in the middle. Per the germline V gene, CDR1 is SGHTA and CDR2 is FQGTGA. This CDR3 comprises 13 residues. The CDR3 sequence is CASSLRFTGEQFF. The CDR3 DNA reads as TGTGCCAGCAGCTTACGTTTTACGGGTGAGCAGTTCTTC.

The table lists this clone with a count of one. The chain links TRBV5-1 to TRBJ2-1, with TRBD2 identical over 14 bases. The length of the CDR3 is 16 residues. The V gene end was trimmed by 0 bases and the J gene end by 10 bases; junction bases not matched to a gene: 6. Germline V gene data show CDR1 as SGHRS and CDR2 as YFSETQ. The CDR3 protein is CASSLVPGLAGDEQFF. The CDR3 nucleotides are TGCGCCAGCAGCTTGGTTCCGGGACTAGCGGGAGACGAGCAGTTCTTC.

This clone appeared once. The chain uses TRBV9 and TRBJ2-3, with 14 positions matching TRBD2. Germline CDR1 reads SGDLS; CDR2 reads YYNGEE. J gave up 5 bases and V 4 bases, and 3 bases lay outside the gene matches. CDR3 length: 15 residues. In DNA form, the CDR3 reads TGTGCCAGCAGCCTTGGGACTAGCGGGAGAGATACGCAGTATTTT. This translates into CASSLGTSGRDTQYF.

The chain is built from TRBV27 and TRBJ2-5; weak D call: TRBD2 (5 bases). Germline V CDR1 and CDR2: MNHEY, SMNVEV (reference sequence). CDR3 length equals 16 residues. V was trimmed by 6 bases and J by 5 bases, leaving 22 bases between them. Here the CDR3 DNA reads TGTGCCAGCAGGGGAAGCGGAACGCGATCCCGGGAGACCCAGTACTTC. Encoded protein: CASRGSGTRSRETQYF.

The CDR3 region is CASSEMGGGEQYF. CDR3 sequence (DNA): TGTGCCAGCAGTGAAATGGGAGGGGGCGAGCAGTACTTC. This chain connects TRBV6-1 to TRBJ2-7; TRBD2 might be the D (7 bases). Deletions cut 2 bases from V and 6 bases from J, with 11 bases between. The length of the CDR3 is 13 residues. Germline V lookup: CDR1 MNHNS, CDR2 SASEGT.

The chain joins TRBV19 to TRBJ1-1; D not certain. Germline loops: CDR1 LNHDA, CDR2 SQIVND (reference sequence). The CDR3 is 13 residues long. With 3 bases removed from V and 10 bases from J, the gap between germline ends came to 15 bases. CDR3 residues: CASSIRDPGPAFF. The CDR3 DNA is TGTGCCAGTAGTATTAGAGACCCTGGGCCAGCTTTCTTT.

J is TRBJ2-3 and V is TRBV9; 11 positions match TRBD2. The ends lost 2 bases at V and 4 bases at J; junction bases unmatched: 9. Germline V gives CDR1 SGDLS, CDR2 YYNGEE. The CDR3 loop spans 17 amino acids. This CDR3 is CASSVLAGGPMADTQYF. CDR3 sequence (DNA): TGTGCCAGCAGCGTCTTAGCGGGAGGGCCGATGGCAGATACGCAGTATTTT.

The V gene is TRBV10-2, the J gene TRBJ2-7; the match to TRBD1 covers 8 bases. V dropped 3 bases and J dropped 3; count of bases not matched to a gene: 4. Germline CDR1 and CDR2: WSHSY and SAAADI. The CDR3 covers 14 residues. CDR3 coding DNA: TGCGCCAGCAGTGATGTGGGGACAGGCTACGAGCAGTACTTC. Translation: CASSDVGTGYEQYF.

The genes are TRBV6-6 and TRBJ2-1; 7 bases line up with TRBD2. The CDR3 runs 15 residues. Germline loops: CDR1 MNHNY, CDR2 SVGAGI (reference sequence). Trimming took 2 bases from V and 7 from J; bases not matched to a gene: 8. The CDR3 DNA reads TGTGCCAGCAGTTACCAGAGCGGGAAACGTAATGAGCAGTTCTTC. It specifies CASSYQSGKRNEQFF.

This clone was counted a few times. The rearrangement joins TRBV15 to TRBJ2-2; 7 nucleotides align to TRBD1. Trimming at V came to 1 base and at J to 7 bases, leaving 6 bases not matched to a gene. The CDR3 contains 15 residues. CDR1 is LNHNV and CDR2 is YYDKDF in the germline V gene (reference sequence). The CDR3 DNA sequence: TGTGCCACCAGCAGAGGACAGGGAAGAATCGGGGAGCTGTTTTTT. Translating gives CATSRGQGRIGELFF.

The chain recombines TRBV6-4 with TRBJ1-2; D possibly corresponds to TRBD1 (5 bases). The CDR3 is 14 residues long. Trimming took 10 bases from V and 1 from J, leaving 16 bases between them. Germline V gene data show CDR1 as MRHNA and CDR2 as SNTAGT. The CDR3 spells CAIFIVTDNYGYTF. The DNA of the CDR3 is TGTGCCATCTTCATCGTGACAGATAACTATGGCTACACCTTC.

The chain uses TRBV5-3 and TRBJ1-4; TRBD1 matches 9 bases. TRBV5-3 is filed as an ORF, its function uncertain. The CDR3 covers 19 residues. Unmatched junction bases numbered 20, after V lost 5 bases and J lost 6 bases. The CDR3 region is CARSQTRDREFSIDEKLFF. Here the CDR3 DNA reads TGTGCCAGAAGTCAAACCCGGGACAGGGAGTTCTCTATCGATGAAAAACTGTTTTTT.

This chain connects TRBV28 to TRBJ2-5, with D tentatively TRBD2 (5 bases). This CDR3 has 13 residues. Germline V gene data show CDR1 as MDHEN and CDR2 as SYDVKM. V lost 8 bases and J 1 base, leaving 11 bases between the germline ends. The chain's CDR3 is CASRVSGQETQYF. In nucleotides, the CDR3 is TGTGCCAGCCGGGTAAGCGGCCAAGAGACCCAGTACTTC.

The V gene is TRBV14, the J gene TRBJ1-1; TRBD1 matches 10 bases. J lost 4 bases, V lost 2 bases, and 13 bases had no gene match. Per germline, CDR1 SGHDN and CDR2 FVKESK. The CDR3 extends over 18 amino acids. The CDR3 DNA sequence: TGTGCCAGCAGCCAAAGGGCCCTGACAGGGGGCGTACCCACTGAAGCTTTCTTT. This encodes CASSQRALTGGVPTEAFF.